This TCR beta chain appears in the sequencing data of a study of blood T cell repertoires in COVID-19. Study overall: From the United States, Italy and Spain came samples of acute and convalescent COVID-19.

This clone came up once. With 9 bases removed from V and 7 bases from J, the gap between germline ends came to 12 bases. Germline-derived CDR1 and CDR2 are SNHLY and FYNNEI. This CDR3 is 11 amino acids long. Some clones are missing from TCRdb's copy, which holds only in-frame ones; the method was immunoSEQ multiplex PCR. The top ten clones hold approximately 3.7% of a sample with a few hundred thousand clones, roughly 90% of them seen once. The chain combines TRBV2 with TRBJ1-2; a possible D gene is TRBD1 (5 bases). The sequencing sample was made of peripheral blood. The sequence came from a man between 60 and 75 years old who had recovered from COVID-19. CDR3 bases: TGTGCCAGAGGGGCCCCCGGTGGCTACACCTTC. This translates into CARGAPGGYTF.